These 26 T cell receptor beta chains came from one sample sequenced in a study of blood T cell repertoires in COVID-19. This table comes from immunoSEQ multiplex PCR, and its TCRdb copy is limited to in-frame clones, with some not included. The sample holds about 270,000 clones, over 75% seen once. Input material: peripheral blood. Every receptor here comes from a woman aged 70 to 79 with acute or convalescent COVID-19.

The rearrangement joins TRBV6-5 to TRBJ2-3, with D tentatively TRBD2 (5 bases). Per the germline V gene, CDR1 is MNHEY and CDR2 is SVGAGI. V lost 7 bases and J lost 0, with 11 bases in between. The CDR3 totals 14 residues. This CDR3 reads CASTEERSTDTQYF. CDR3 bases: TGTGCCAGCACCGAAGAGCGGAGCACAGATACGCAGTATTTT.

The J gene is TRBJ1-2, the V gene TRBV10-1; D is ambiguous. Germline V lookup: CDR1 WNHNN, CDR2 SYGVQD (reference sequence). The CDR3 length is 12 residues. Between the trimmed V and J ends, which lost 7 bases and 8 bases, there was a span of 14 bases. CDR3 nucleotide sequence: TGCGCCAGCATGGGCCCCCTCACCGGCTACACCTTC. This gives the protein CASMGPLTGYTF.

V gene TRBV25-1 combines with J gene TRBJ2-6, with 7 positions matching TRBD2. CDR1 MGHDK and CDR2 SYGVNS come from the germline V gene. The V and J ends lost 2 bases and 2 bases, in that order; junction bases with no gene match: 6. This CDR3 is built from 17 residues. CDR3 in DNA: TGTGCCAGCAGTGAAGGTTTGGGAGGGGCTGGGGCCAACGTCCTGACTTTC. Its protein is CASSEGLGGAGANVLTF.

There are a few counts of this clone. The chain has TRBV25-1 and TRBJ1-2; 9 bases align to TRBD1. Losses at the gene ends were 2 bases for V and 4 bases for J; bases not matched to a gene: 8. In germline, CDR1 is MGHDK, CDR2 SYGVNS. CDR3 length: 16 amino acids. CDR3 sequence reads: CASSENSGTGTYGYTF. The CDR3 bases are TGTGCCAGCAGTGAAAATTCTGGGACAGGGACCTATGGCTACACCTTC.

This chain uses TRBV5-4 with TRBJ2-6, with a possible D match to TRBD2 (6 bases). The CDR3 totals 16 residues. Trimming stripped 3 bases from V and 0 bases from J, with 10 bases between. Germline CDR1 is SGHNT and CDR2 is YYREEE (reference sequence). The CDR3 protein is CASSSTGGSGANVLTF. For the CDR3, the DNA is TGTGCCAGCAGCTCGACCGGGGGCTCTGGGGCCAACGTCCTGACTTTC.

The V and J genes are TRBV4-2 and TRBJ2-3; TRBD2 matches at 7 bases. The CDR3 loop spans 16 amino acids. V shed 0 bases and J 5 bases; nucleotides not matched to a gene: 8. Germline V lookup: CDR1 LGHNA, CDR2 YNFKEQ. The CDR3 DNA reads TGTGCCAGCAGCCAAGATTTCGGCGGGGGAGAAGATACGCAGTATTTT. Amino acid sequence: CASSQDFGGGEDTQYF.

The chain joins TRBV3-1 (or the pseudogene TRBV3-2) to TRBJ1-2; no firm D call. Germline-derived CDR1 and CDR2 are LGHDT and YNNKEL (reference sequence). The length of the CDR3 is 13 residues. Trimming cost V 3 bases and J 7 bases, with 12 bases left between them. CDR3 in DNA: TGTGCCAGCAGCCAGCACCTGCTCGGTGGCTACACCTTC. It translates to CASSQHLLGGYTF.

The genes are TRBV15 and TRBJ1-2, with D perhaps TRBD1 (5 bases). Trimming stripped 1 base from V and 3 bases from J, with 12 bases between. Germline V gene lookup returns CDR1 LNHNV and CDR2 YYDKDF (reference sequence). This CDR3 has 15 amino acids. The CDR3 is CATSRAGGEYYGYTF. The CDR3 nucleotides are TGTGCCACCAGCAGAGCGGGGGGGGAATACTATGGCTACACCTTC. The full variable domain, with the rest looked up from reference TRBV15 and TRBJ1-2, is DAMVIQNPRYQVTQFGKPVTLSCSQTLNHNVMYWYQQKSSQAPKLLFHYYDKDFNNEADTPDNFQSRRPNTSFCFLDIRSPGLGDTAMYLCATSRAGGEYYGYTFGSGTRLTVV.

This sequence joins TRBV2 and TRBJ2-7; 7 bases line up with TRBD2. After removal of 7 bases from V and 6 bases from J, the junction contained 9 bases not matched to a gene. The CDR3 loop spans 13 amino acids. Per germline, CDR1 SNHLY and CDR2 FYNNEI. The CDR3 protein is CASKREGVGEQYF. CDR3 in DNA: TGTGCCAGCAAAAGGGAGGGAGTGGGCGAGCAGTACTTC.

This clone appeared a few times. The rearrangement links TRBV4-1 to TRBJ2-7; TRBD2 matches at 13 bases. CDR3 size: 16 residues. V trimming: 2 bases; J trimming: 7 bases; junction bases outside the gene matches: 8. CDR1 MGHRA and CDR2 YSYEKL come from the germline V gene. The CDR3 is CASSQWGLAGSMEQYF. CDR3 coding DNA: TGCGCCAGCAGCCAATGGGGACTAGCGGGGAGTATGGAGCAGTACTTC.

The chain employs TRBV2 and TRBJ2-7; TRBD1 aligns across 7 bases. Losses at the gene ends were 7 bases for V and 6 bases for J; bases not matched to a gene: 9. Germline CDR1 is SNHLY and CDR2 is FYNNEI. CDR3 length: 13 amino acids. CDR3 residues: CASKGTALSEQYF. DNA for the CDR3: TGTGCCAGCAAAGGGACAGCTCTCTCCGAGCAGTACTTC.

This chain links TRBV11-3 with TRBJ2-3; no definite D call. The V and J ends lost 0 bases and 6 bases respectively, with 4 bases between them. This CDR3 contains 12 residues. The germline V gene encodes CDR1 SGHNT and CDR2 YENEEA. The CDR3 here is CASSLESDTQYF. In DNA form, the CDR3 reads TGTGCCAGCAGCTTAGAATCGGATACGCAGTATTTT.

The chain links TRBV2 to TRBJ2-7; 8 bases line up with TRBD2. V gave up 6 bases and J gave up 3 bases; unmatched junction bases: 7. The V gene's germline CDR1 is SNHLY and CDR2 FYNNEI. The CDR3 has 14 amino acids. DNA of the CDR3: TGTGCCAGCAGGGAGGCGGGGGGCAACTACGAGCAGTACTTC. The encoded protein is CASREAGGNYEQYF.

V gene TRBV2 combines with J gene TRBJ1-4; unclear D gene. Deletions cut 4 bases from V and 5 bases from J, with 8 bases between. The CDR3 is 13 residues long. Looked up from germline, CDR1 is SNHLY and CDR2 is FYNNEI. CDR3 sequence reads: CASSGSGNEKLFF. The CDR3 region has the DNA TGTGCCAGCAGTGGAAGCGGGAATGAAAAACTGTTTTTT. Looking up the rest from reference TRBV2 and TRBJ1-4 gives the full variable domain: EPEVTQTPSHQVTQMGQEVILRCVPISNHLYFYWYRQILGQKVEFLVSFYNNEISEKSEIFDDQFSVERPDGSNFTLKIRSTKLEDSAMYFCASSGSGNEKLFFGSGTQLSVL.

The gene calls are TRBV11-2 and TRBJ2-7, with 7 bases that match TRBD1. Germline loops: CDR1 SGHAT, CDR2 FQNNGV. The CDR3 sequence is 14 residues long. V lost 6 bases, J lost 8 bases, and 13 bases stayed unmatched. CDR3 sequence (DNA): TGTGCCAGCAGACATAATTCCGGGACAGAAAAGCAGTACTTC. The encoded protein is CASRHNSGTEKQYF.

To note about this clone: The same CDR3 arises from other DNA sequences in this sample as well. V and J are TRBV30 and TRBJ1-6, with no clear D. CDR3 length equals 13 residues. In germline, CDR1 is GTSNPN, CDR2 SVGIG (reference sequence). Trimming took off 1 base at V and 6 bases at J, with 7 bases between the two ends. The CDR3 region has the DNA TGTGCCTGGAGTGGTCAGGCTAATTCACCCCTCCACTTT. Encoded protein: CAWSGQANSPLHF.

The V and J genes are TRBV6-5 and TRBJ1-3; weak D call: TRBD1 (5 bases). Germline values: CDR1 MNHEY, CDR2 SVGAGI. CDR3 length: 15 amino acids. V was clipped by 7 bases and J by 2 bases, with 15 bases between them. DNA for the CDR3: TGTGCCAGCACCCCAGGCCGGGGGGCTGGAAACACCATATATTTT. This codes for CASTPGRGAGNTIYF.

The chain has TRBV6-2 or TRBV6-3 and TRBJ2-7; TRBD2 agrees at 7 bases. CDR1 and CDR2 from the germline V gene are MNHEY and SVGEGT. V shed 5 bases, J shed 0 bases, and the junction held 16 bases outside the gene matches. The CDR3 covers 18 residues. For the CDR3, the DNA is TGTGCCAGCAGTCCCGCGCGGGGGTCGGTACTGGGCTCCTACGAGCAGTACTTC. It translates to CASSPARGSVLGSYEQYF.

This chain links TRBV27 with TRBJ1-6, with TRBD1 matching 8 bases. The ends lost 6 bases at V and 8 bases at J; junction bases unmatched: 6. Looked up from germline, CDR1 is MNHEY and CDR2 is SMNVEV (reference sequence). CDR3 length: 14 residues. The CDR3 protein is CASSDRGRDSPLHF. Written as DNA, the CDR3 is TGTGCCAGCAGCGACAGGGGACGGGATTCACCCCTCCACTTT.

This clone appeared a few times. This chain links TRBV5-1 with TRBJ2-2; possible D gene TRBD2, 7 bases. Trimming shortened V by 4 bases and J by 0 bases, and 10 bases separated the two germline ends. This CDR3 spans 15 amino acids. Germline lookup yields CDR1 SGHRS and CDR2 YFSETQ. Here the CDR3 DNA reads TGCGCCAGCAGCCCGCGGGGGCCGAACACCGGGGAGCTGTTTTTT. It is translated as CASSPRGPNTGELFF. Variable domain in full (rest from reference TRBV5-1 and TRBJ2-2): KAGVTQTPRYLIKTRGQQVTLSCSPISGHRSVSWYQQTPGQGLQFLFEYFSETQRNKGNFPGRFSGRQFSNSRSEMNVSTLELGDSALYLCASSPRGPNTGELFFGEGSRLTVL.

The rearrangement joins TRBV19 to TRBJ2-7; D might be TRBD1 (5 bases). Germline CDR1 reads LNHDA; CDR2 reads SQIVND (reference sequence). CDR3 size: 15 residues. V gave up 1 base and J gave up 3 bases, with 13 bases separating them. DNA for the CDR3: TGTGCCAGTAGTATAGTAGGGGTTAGTCTCTACGAGCAGTACTTC. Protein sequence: CASSIVGVSLYEQYF.

The CDR3 here is CASGWTGPGEETQYF. Here the CDR3 DNA reads TGTGCTAGTGGCTGGACAGGCCCGGGGGAAGAGACCCAGTACTTC. This chain joins TRBV12-5 and TRBJ2-5; D perhaps matches TRBD1 (7 bases). Per germline, CDR1 LGHNT and CDR2 FRNRAP. This CDR3 spans 15 amino acids. Trimming left V 6 bases short and J 3 bases short, with 17 bases between.

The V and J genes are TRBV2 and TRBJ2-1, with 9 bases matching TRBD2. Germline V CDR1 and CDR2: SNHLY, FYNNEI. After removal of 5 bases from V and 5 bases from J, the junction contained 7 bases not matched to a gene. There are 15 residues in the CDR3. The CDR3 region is CASSRDIAGDNEQFF. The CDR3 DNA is TGTGCCAGCAGTAGGGATATAGCGGGGGACAATGAGCAGTTCTTC. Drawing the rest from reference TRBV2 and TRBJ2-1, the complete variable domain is EPEVTQTPSHQVTQMGQEVILRCVPISNHLYFYWYRQILGQKVEFLVSFYNNEISEKSEIFDDQFSVERPDGSNFTLKIRSTKLEDSAMYFCASSRDIAGDNEQFFGPGTRLTVL.

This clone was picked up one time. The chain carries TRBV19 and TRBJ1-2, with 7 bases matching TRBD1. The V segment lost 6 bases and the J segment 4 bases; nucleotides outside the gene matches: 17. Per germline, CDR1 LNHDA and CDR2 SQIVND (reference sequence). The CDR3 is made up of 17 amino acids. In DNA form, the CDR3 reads TGTGCCAGTAGCATGCTCAACAGGGGAAGGGGAGGCTATGGCTACACCTTC. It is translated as CASSMLNRGRGGYGYTF.

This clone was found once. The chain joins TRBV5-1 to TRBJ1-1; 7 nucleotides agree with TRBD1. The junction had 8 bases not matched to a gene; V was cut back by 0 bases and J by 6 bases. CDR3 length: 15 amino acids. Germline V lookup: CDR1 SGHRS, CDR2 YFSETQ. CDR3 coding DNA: TGCGCCAGCAGCTTGGCCCCAGGGGGTAGAGCTGAAGCTTTCTTT. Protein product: CASSLAPGGRAEAFF.

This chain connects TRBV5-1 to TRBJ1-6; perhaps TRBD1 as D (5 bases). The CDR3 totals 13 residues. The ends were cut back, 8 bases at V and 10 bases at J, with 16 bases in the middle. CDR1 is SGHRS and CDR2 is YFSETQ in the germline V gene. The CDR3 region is CASQQGAGSPLHF. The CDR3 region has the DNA TGCGCCAGTCAGCAGGGCGCCGGATCACCCCTCCACTTT.